This passage covers 8 T cell receptor beta chains from one sample sequenced in a study of blood T cells in healthy people across ages. The second PCR ran about 6 to 12 cycles with a sample-barcoded 5' primer and J-beta primers. TCRdb used MiXCR to reprocess the 5' RACE reads, holding one entry per CDR3 protein. The data contain fewer than 2,000,000 distinct CDR3 sequences, 35% to 50% of them singletons. Sequenced input: blood. The receptors were sampled from a human donor in good health.

V and J are TRBV6-4 and TRBJ2-5, with no clear D. The CDR3 contains 13 residues. Trimming removed 2 bases from V and 5 bases from J, with 9 bases in between. Germline V lookup: CDR1 MRHNA, CDR2 SNTAGT. The CDR3 here is CASSDTLGETQYF. CDR3 coding DNA: TGTGCCAGCAGTGACACTCTCGGGGAGACCCAGTACTTC.

The CDR3 spells CSARDLGEWSTGELFF. CDR3 nucleotides: TGCAGTGCTAGAGATCTCGGAGAATGGAGCACCGGGGAGCTGTTTTTT. V is TRBV20-1 and J is TRBJ2-2; the D is unclear. Looked up from germline, CDR1 is DFQATT and CDR2 is SNEGSKA (reference sequence). Trimming removed 0 bases at V and 4 bases at J, with 15 bases between. This CDR3 spans 16 amino acids.

This CDR3 reads CASSLSVTGVTYEQYF. Here the CDR3 DNA reads TGTGCCAGCAGCTTATCTGTGACAGGAGTGACCTACGAGCAGTACTTC. The V gene is TRBV7-9, the J gene TRBJ2-7; D is possibly TRBD1 (6 bases). Germline V gives CDR1 SEHNR, CDR2 FQNEAQ (reference sequence). V dropped 2 bases and J dropped 2 bases, with 16 bases sitting between them. This CDR3 is 16 amino acids long.

Only a few counts were recorded for this clonotype. The gene calls are TRBV11-3 and TRBJ2-3, with D unresolved. V lost 3 bases to trimming and J lost 4 bases, with 11 bases between them. CDR1 and CDR2 from the germline V gene are SGHNT and YENEEA. This CDR3 is 14 amino acids long. The CDR3 protein is CASSFLPTADTQYF. The CDR3 bases are TGTGCCAGCAGCTTCTTGCCAACGGCAGATACGCAGTATTTT.

As regards this clonotype: A much larger clonotype is one base distant, so this may be a read error. This chain connects TRBV4-1 to TRBJ1-5, with D perhaps matching TRBD1 (6 bases). Germline lookup yields CDR1 MGHRA and CDR2 YSYEKL. This CDR3 has 16 amino acids. The CDR3 loop is CAGSSRQAYSNQPQHF. CDR3 sequence (DNA): TGCGCCGGCAGCAGCAGACAGGCCTATAGCAATCAGCCCCAGCATTTT.

Notes on this clonotype: Possible read error: a much larger clone is one base away. The chain employs TRBV6-6 and TRBJ1-2, with 8 bases fitting TRBD1. Germline-derived CDR1 and CDR2 are MNHNY and SVGAGI (reference sequence). The CDR3 is 13 residues long. With 7 bases clipped from V and 3 bases from J, the junction kept 4 bases outside the gene matches. The CDR3 protein is CASILGQDYGYTF. Written as DNA, the CDR3 is TGTGCCAGCATCTTGGGACAGGACTATGGCTACACCTTC.

The gene calls are TRBV13 and TRBJ2-7; possibly TRBD1 or TRBD2 for D (5 bases each). Germline CDR1 reads PRHDT; CDR2 reads FYEKMQ (reference sequence). This CDR3 has 13 amino acids. V was trimmed by 5 bases and J by 6 bases, leaving 14 bases between them. In DNA form, the CDR3 reads TGTGCCAGCAGCGCGTGGGACCCCGGCGAGCAGTACTTC. Protein sequence: CASSAWDPGEQYF.

The chain is built from TRBV12-3 or TRBV12-4 and TRBJ2-4; D might be TRBD1 (6 bases). This CDR3 is 13 amino acids long. The V end lost 7 bases, the J end lost 7 bases, and 14 bases lay between the germline ends. The CDR3 spells CASTPQGSNIQYF. The DNA for the CDR3 is TGTGCCAGCACCCCACAGGGTTCGAACATTCAGTACTTC.